The 26 T cell receptor beta chains given below trace back to one sample, sequenced in a study of blood T cell repertoires in COVID-19. Some clones are missing from TCRdb's copy, which holds only in-frame ones; the method was immunoSEQ multiplex PCR. The sample holds 35,000 to 45,000 clones, around 89% seen once. The source material was peripheral blood. The receptors shown here come from a man aged 45-60 years with active COVID-19.

The chain combines TRBV3-1 (or the pseudogene TRBV3-2) with TRBJ1-3; D might be TRBD1 (6 bases). V dropped 1 base and J dropped 0 bases, with 13 bases sitting between them. There are 17 residues in the CDR3. Germline CDR1 and CDR2: LGHDT and YNNKEL (reference sequence). The CDR3 DNA reads TGTGCCAGCAGCCAAGTCTCGGGGGGCCGCTCTGGAAACACCATATATTTT. Residues: CASSQVSGGRSGNTIYF.

The gene calls are TRBV4-1 and TRBJ1-3; 9 nucleotides agree with TRBD1. This CDR3 is built from 17 residues. From germline, CDR1 is MGHRA and CDR2 YSYEKL. The J segment lost 7 bases and the V segment lost 5 bases, leaving 15 bases of the junction unmatched. The chain's CDR3 is CASSAQLGTGTWNTIYF. The CDR3 DNA follows: TGCGCCAGCAGCGCCCAGCTGGGGACAGGGACATGGAACACCATATATTTT.

The rearrangement links TRBV9 to TRBJ2-1, with TRBD2 matching over 7 bases. The CDR3 spans 15 residues. Germline CDR1 SGDLS, CDR2 YYNGEE. J lost 8 bases, V lost 0 bases, and 8 bases had no gene match. The CDR3 spells CASSVVGEGWDEQFF. CDR3 sequence (DNA): TGTGCCAGCAGCGTAGTTGGGGAGGGGTGGGATGAGCAGTTCTTC.

The genes are TRBV5-8 and TRBJ1-1; D remains unclear. CDR1 and CDR2 (germline): SGHTS, YDEGEE. Trimming took 2 bases from V and 1 from J, leaving 9 bases between them. This CDR3 has 14 amino acids. CDR3 sequence reads: CASSFRRQNTEAFF. The DNA of the CDR3 is TGTGCCAGCAGCTTTAGGCGGCAGAACACTGAAGCTTTCTTT.

This chain links TRBV5-1 with TRBJ1-2; 9 nucleotides agree with TRBD1. The CDR3 covers 15 residues. The trim removed 6 bases at V and 5 bases at J, leaving 11 bases unmatched. The germline V gene has CDR1 SGHRS and CDR2 YFSETQ. DNA of the CDR3: TGCGCCAGCAAGAGTACAGTGGGACAGGGTTATGGCTACACCTTC. Protein product: CASKSTVGQGYGYTF.

The chain couples TRBV12-5 to TRBJ2-1; D perhaps matches TRBD2 (6 bases). The germline CDR1 and CDR2 sequences are LGHNT and FRNRAP. Deletions cut 0 bases from V and 6 bases from J, with 15 bases between. CDR3 length: 16 residues. The CDR3 region is CASGLVRGIGANEQFF. The CDR3 nucleotides read TGTGCTAGTGGTTTGGTTCGCGGGATCGGGGCCAATGAGCAGTTCTTC. Using reference TRBV12-5 and TRBJ2-1 for the parts outside the CDR3, the full variable domain is DARVTQTPRHKVTEMGQEVTMRCQPILGHNTVFWYRQTMMQGLELLAYFRNRAPLDDSGMPKDRFSAEMPDATLATLKIQPSEPRDSAVYFCASGLVRGIGANEQFFGPGTRLTVL.

The chain combines TRBV5-5 with TRBJ1-1; no firm D call. Trimming took 0 bases from V and 5 from J, leaving 8 bases between them. The CDR3 has 13 amino acids. Germline V gene lookup returns CDR1 SGHKS and CDR2 YYEKEE (reference sequence). The CDR3 nucleotides read TGTGCCAGCAGCTTGGACAGCCAAACTGAAGCTTTCTTT. It encodes CASSLDSQTEAFF. Based on the CDR3 plus reference TRBV5-5 and TRBJ1-1, the full variable domain is DAGVTQSPTHLIKTRGQQVTLRCSPISGHKSVSWYQQVLGQGPQFIFQYYEKEERGRGNFPDRFSARQFPNYSSELNVNALLLGDSALYLCASSLDSQTEAFFGQGTRLTVV.

The chain carries TRBV7-6 and TRBJ2-1; 9 nucleotides align to TRBD1. CDR1 and CDR2 (germline): SGHVS, FNYEAQ. This CDR3 comprises 14 residues. J gave up 8 bases and V 3 bases, and 5 bases lay outside the gene matches. CDR3 residues: CASSLGTGTDEQFF. The CDR3 nucleotides read TGTGCCAGCAGCTTGGGGACAGGGACGGATGAGCAGTTCTTC.

This chain joins TRBV30 and TRBJ2-2, with a tentative D call TRBD2 (5 bases). CDR1 and CDR2 from the germline V gene are GTSNPN and SVGIG (reference sequence). The CDR3 has 15 residues. Trimming removed 6 bases from V and 1 base from J, with 15 bases in between. In DNA, the CDR3 is TGTGCCTGCCAAGGACGGGAAAGGAACACCGGGGAGCTGTTTTTT. Encoded protein: CACQGRERNTGELFF.

V usage is TRBV11-2 and J usage is TRBJ2-1; maybe TRBD2 (5 bases). There are 18 residues in the CDR3. The V gene's germline CDR1 is SGHAT and CDR2 FQNNGV. The V and J ends lost 2 bases and 9 bases respectively, with 26 bases between them. The CDR3 protein is CASSLLGTSRFSHGEQFF. As DNA, the CDR3 is TGTGCCAGCAGCTTACTGGGTACTAGTCGGTTTAGTCACGGTGAGCAGTTCTTC.

The V call is TRBV2, the J call TRBJ2-5; no definite D call. V lost 4 bases and J 4 bases, leaving 4 bases between the germline ends. The V gene's germline CDR1 is SNHLY and CDR2 FYNNEI. This CDR3 comprises 11 residues. The CDR3 sequence is CASSASETQYF. The CDR3 DNA follows: TGTGCCAGCAGTGCTTCAGAGACCCAGTACTTC. The full variable domain, completed using reference TRBV2 and TRBJ2-5, is EPEVTQTPSHQVTQMGQEVILRCVPISNHLYFYWYRQILGQKVEFLVSFYNNEISEKSEIFDDQFSVERPDGSNFTLKIRSTKLEDSAMYFCASSASETQYFGPGTRLLVL.

V gene TRBV15 combines with J gene TRBJ1-1; TRBD1 is a possible D gene (5 bases). Germline CDR1 reads LNHNV; CDR2 reads YYDKDF (reference sequence). The length of the CDR3 is 15 residues. Trimming took 0 bases from V and 4 from J, leaving 12 bases between them. CDR3 coding DNA: TGTGCCACCAGCAGAGATCGGGGGTTCTTCACTGAAGCTTTCTTT. Translating it yields CATSRDRGFFTEAFF.

This clone was observed a handful of times. Additional DNA sequences in this sample encode the identical CDR3. The chain combines TRBV24-1 with TRBJ2-2; D not certain. The germline V and J ends were trimmed by 12 bases and 6 bases, with 19 bases remaining between them. The length of the CDR3 is 14 residues. Germline V gives CDR1 KGHDR, CDR2 SFDVKD. CDR3 coding DNA: TGTGCCTCTAGAGACCGGTTCAGCTCCGGGGAGCTGTTTTTT. This gives the protein CASRDRFSSGELFF.

This rearrangement joins TRBV28 to TRBJ1-2; D not resolved. Germline-derived CDR1 and CDR2 are MDHEN and SYDVKM. The CDR3 has 11 amino acids. V dropped 7 bases and J dropped 8 bases, with 11 bases sitting between them. Here the CDR3 reads CASMDLLGYTF. The CDR3 DNA reads as TGTGCCAGCATGGACTTGCTCGGCTACACCTTC.

The chain uses TRBV5-4 and TRBJ2-1; 8 bases fit TRBD1. The CDR3 is 14 residues long. From germline, CDR1 is SGHNT and CDR2 YYREEE (reference sequence). The trim removed 4 bases at V and 5 bases at J, leaving 5 bases unmatched. This CDR3 is CASSRGQDNNEQFF. The CDR3 nucleotides read TGTGCCAGCAGCCGGGGACAGGATAACAATGAGCAGTTCTTC.

The CDR3 is CASSTGDPRAFF. The CDR3 nucleotides read TGTGCCAGCAGTACAGGGGACCCGCGAGCTTTCTTT. This chain links TRBV28 with TRBJ1-1, with 7 bases fitting TRBD1. The V gene's germline CDR1 is MDHEN and CDR2 SYDVKM. The CDR3 totals 12 residues. V trimming: 5 bases; J trimming: 10 bases; junction bases outside the gene matches: 7.

The V and J genes are TRBV3-1 (or the pseudogene TRBV3-2) and TRBJ1-1; D gene unclear. The CDR3 consists of 12 residues. Germline V gene lookup returns CDR1 LGHDT and CDR2 YNNKEL (reference sequence). V was trimmed by 1 base and J by 3 bases, leaving 3 bases between them. The CDR3 DNA is TGTGCCAGCAGCCAAGCAGACACTGAAGCTTTCTTT. It translates to CASSQADTEAFF.

The rearrangement joins TRBV3-1 (or the pseudogene TRBV3-2) to TRBJ1-6; D is uncertain. V was trimmed by 4 bases and J by 7 bases, leaving 14 bases between them. The CDR3 is made up of 15 amino acids. Germline CDR1 and CDR2: LGHDT and YNNKEL (reference sequence). The CDR3 nucleotides are TGTGCCAGCAGCCCAACAACGAACCTGAATTCACCCCTCCACTTT. Translation: CASSPTTNLNSPLHF.

This chain uses TRBV6-5 with TRBJ2-7, with D tentatively TRBD2 (6 bases). Germline V gene data show CDR1 as MNHEY and CDR2 as SVGAGI. This CDR3 is built from 14 residues. Trimming pared 4 bases from V and 0 bases from J, leaving 10 bases between. The CDR3 coding sequence is TGTGCCAGCAGTTTCGCGGGGTCCTCCTACGAGCAGTACTTC. Translated: CASSFAGSSYEQYF.

J is TRBJ2-5 and V is TRBV19; TRBD2 matches 10 bases. The tail of the sequence fits TRBJ2-7 better, so the J call may be wrong. This CDR3 is built from 17 residues. Germline values: CDR1 LNHDA, CDR2 SQIVND (reference sequence). The CDR3 loop reads CASSIALGTSDSYEQYF. In DNA form, the CDR3 reads TGTGCCAGTAGTATAGCGTTGGGGACTAGCGATTCCTACGAGCAGTACTTC.

The genes are TRBV5-4 and TRBJ1-6, with 7 bases lining up with TRBD1. V shed 4 bases, J shed 13 bases, and the junction held 11 bases outside the gene matches. The CDR3 is made up of 14 amino acids. Germline CDR1 and CDR2: SGHNT and YYREEE (reference sequence). The CDR3 loop is CASSPGQAETPLHF. As DNA, the CDR3 is TGTGCCAGCAGCCCTGGACAGGCCGAGACGCCCCTCCACTTT.

The J gene is TRBJ2-1, the V gene TRBV11-3, with D perhaps TRBD2 (5 bases). Germline lookup yields CDR1 SGHNT and CDR2 YENEEA. CDR3 length: 18 residues. V lost 2 bases, J lost 6 bases, and 23 bases lay in between. In DNA, the CDR3 is TGTGCCAGCAGCTTAAGTCACGGGTTTACGTCGGGATCCAATGAGCAGTTCTTC. As protein: CASSLSHGFTSGSNEQFF.

This clone has a single count. The V and J genes are TRBV28 and TRBJ2-7; weak D call: TRBD2 (6 bases). This CDR3 has 17 residues. Germline-derived CDR1 and CDR2 are MDHEN and SYDVKM. Trimming removed 5 bases at V and 0 bases at J, with 20 bases between. The CDR3 sequence is CASSPPPRRGTSYEQYF. The CDR3 DNA is TGTGCCAGCAGTCCCCCCCCCAGGCGGGGAACCTCCTACGAGCAGTACTTC.

This chain links TRBV19 with TRBJ2-7; 12 positions match TRBD1. In germline, CDR1 is LNHDA, CDR2 SQIVND (reference sequence). The CDR3 sequence is 14 residues long. Germline trimming cut 7 bases from V and 7 bases from J; bases unmatched to any gene: 8. The CDR3 nucleotides read TGTGCCAGTACTTCCGGGACAGGGGGCCGGGAGCAGTACTTC. This encodes CASTSGTGGREQYF. The variable domain in full, with the rest retrieved from reference TRBV19 and TRBJ2-7, is DGGITQSPKYLFRKEGQNVTLSCEQNLNHDAMYWYRQDPGQGLRLIYYSQIVNDFQKGDIAEGYSVSREKKESFPLTVTSAQKNPTAFYLCASTSGTGGREQYFGPGTRLTVT.

The table lists this clone with a count of one. This chain links TRBV5-1 with TRBJ2-1, with TRBD2 matching over 13 bases. In germline, CDR1 is SGHRS, CDR2 YFSETQ. This CDR3 is 18 amino acids long. Losses at the gene ends were 3 bases for V and 3 bases for J; bases not matched to a gene: 9. The CDR3 sequence: CASSYYRTSGGFYNEQFF. The CDR3, as DNA: TGCGCCAGCAGCTACTACAGGACTAGCGGGGGATTCTACAATGAGCAGTTCTTC. The full variable domain, completed using reference TRBV5-1 and TRBJ2-1, is KAGVTQTPRYLIKTRGQQVTLSCSPISGHRSVSWYQQTPGQGLQFLFEYFSETQRNKGNFPGRFSGRQFSNSRSEMNVSTLELGDSALYLCASSYYRTSGGFYNEQFFGPGTRLTVL.

V is TRBV6-5 and J is TRBJ2-7; 8 nucleotides agree with TRBD1. This CDR3 is built from 15 residues. V lost 8 bases to trimming and J lost 2 bases; unmatched junction nucleotides: 11. Germline CDR1 reads MNHEY; CDR2 reads SVGAGI. The CDR3: CASSKGAGGTYEQYF. For the CDR3, the DNA is TGTGCCAGCTCGAAAGGGGCAGGGGGCACCTACGAGCAGTACTTC.